The 17 T cell receptor beta chains reported below all come from one sample, sequenced in a study of T cell responses to AZD1222 COVID-19 vaccine (dated by TCRdb to 2020 to 2022). What this sample's time point label stands for: about 28 days (+/-7) after the second vaccine dose. Receptor libraries were prepared by the immunoSEQ multiplex PCR assay. TCRdb provides this immuneACCESS table in a form limited to in-frame rearrangements. Some clones are lacking; in checked studies, under half of them reflect an unresolved V gene, and why the rest are absent is not known. In all, the sample holds roughly 150,000 clones, and about 90% of those were seen once. Roughly 9.1% of the sample is taken by the ten largest. Sequenced material: peripheral blood, taken 28 days after the second AZD1222 dose. These receptors originate from an adult who received the AZD1222 COVID-19 vaccine.

The chain uses TRBV7-8 and TRBJ2-2; TRBD2 agrees at 7 bases. This CDR3 contains 17 residues. Germline CDR1 reads SGHVS; CDR2 reads FQNEAQ. The V gene end was trimmed by 3 bases and the J gene end by 0 bases; junction bases not matched to a gene: 7. The CDR3 bases are TGTGCCAGCAGCTTTCTCTCCGGGACTACGAACACCGGGGAGCTGTTTTTT. Protein sequence: CASSFLSGTTNTGELFF.

V and J are TRBV29-1 and TRBJ2-3, with 8 nucleotides matching TRBD1. The germline CDR1 and CDR2 sequences are SQVTM and ANQGSEA. V lost 7 bases and J lost 0; bases outside the gene matches: 9. The CDR3 contains 15 residues. This chain's CDR3 is CSGMRTGLSTDTQYF. CDR3 nucleotides: TGCAGCGGGATGAGGACAGGGCTAAGCACAGATACGCAGTATTTT.

This chain links TRBV5-5 with TRBJ1-3; D remains unclear. Trimming removed 0 bases at V and 9 bases at J, with 10 bases between. Per the germline V gene, CDR1 is SGHKS and CDR2 is YYEKEE (reference sequence). The CDR3 extends over 13 amino acids. In nucleotides, the CDR3 is TGTGCCAGCAGCTTGGGGCAGGCGGGCACCATATATTTT. Amino acid sequence: CASSLGQAGTIYF.

The chain has TRBV7-2 and TRBJ1-3; a weak D match, TRBD1 (5 bases). The V gene's germline CDR1 is SGHTA and CDR2 FQGNSA. The CDR3 has 15 residues. V gave up 5 bases and J gave up 3 bases, with 14 bases separating them. The CDR3 sequence: CASSLGVLGGNTIYF. As DNA, the CDR3 is TGTGCCAGCAGCCTAGGGGTCTTGGGTGGAAACACCATATATTTT.

The rearrangement joins TRBV29-1 to TRBJ2-7, with D perhaps matching TRBD2 (6 bases). Per the germline V gene, CDR1 is SQVTM and CDR2 is ANQGSEA. V was shortened by 6 bases and J by 7 bases, with 13 bases between the two germline ends. The CDR3 has 11 residues. CDR3 sequence reads: CSVGGLGEQYF. The CDR3, as DNA: TGCAGCGTCGGGGGATTGGGGGAGCAGTACTTC.

The chain is built from TRBV28 and TRBJ2-7; possibly TRBD2 for D (7 bases). Trimming took off 7 bases at V and 5 bases at J, with 18 bases between the two ends. The CDR3 spans 14 residues. CDR1 and CDR2 (germline): MDHEN, SYDVKM. CDR3 nucleotide sequence: TGTGCCAGCACCCTTAGGGGGGGCAGGGACGAGCAGTACTTC. Its translation is CASTLRGGRDEQYF.

This chain joins TRBV7-2 and TRBJ2-7, with no clear D. CDR3 length: 16 residues. Trimming left V 5 bases short and J 3 bases short, with 20 bases between. In germline, CDR1 is SGHTA, CDR2 FQGNSA. The CDR3 spells CASSPQGQAGIYEQYF. As DNA, the CDR3 is TGTGCCAGCAGCCCCCAAGGGCAAGCCGGAATCTACGAGCAGTACTTC. Full variable domain (remainder filled in from reference TRBV7-2 and TRBJ2-7): GAGVSQSPSNKVTEKGKDVELRCDPISGHTALYWYRQSLGQGLEFLIYFQGNSAPDKSGLPSDRFSAERTGGSVSTLTIQRTQQEDSAVYLCASSPQGQAGIYEQYFGPGTRLTVT.

The J gene is TRBJ1-1, the V gene TRBV29-1; D not resolved. Germline lookup yields CDR1 SQVTM and CDR2 ANQGSEA. The ends were cut back, 3 bases at V and 4 bases at J, with 12 bases in the middle. This CDR3 comprises 13 residues. The CDR3 protein is CSVDPQESTEAFF. In DNA, the CDR3 is TGCAGCGTTGACCCCCAGGAGAGCACTGAAGCTTTCTTT.

Here the CDR3 DNA reads TGTGCCAGCAGCGGACCACGACAGGGGTCTAATTCACCCCTCCACTTT. It yields the protein CASSGPRQGSNSPLHF. The chain couples TRBV9 to TRBJ1-6, with 8 positions matching TRBD1. The CDR3 consists of 16 residues. The junction had 8 bases not matched to a gene; V was cut back by 3 bases and J by 6 bases. From germline, CDR1 is SGDLS and CDR2 YYNGEE.

The chain carries TRBV3-1 (or the pseudogene TRBV3-2) and TRBJ1-2; no definite D call. Deletions cut 3 bases from V and 0 bases from J, with 5 bases between. This CDR3 contains 13 residues. Germline V gives CDR1 LGHDT, CDR2 YNNKEL (reference sequence). Here the CDR3 reads CASSQGANYGYTF. CDR3 sequence (DNA): TGTGCCAGCAGCCAGGGAGCTAACTATGGCTACACCTTC.

This clone has a handful of counts. The chain joins TRBV7-9 to TRBJ2-3, with D perhaps TRBD2 (5 bases). V lost 6 bases to trimming and J lost 4 bases, with 14 bases between them. The length of the CDR3 is 14 residues. Per the germline V gene, CDR1 is SEHNR and CDR2 is FQNEAQ (reference sequence). The CDR3 loop reads CASRHQAAADTQYF. The CDR3 bases are TGTGCCAGCAGACACCAAGCGGCCGCAGATACGCAGTATTTT.

This sequence joins TRBV7-2 and TRBJ2-2, with unresolved D. The CDR3 has 14 residues. V gave up 2 bases and J gave up 3 bases, with 7 bases separating them. Per germline, CDR1 SGHTA and CDR2 FQGNSA. The CDR3 DNA follows: TGTGCCAGCAGCTTACAATTCCACACCGGGGAGCTGTTTTTT. It codes for CASSLQFHTGELFF.

The chain recombines TRBV5-1 with TRBJ1-5; D remains unclear. V was shortened by 0 bases and J by 3 bases, with 7 bases between the two germline ends. The CDR3 covers 14 residues. CDR1 SGHRS and CDR2 YFSETQ come from the germline V gene. DNA for the CDR3: TGCGCCAGCAGCTTGGGTCCAGACAATCAGCCCCAGCATTTT. Translated: CASSLGPDNQPQHF.

The rearrangement uses TRBV14 and TRBJ1-5; no firm D call. Trimming cost V 0 bases and J 7 bases, with 7 bases left between them. The CDR3 has 13 residues. Germline V lookup: CDR1 SGHDN, CDR2 FVKESK. CDR3 in amino acids: CASSQEAFQPQHF. The CDR3 bases are TGTGCCAGCAGCCAAGAAGCGTTCCAGCCCCAGCATTTT. Full variable domain (remainder filled in from reference TRBV14 and TRBJ1-5): EAGVTQFPSHSVIEKGQTVTLRCDPISGHDNLYWYRRVMGKEIKFLLHFVKESKQDESGMPNNRFLAERTGGTYSTLKVQPAELEDSGVYFCASSQEAFQPQHFGDGTRLSIL.

V usage is TRBV7-9 and J usage is TRBJ1-5, with D uncertain. V lost 3 bases to trimming and J lost 3 bases, with 3 bases between them. The germline V gene has CDR1 SEHNR and CDR2 FQNEAQ (reference sequence). There are 12 residues in the CDR3. The CDR3 sequence is CASSFNNQPQHF. The CDR3 coding sequence is TGTGCCAGCAGCTTTAACAATCAGCCCCAGCATTTT.

The chain links TRBV6-5 to TRBJ2-2, with TRBD1 matching over 8 bases. The CDR3 totals 15 residues. Germline CDR1 and CDR2: MNHEY and SVGAGI. The ends lost 8 bases at V and 5 bases at J; junction bases unmatched: 10. In DNA, the CDR3 is TGTGCCAGCCTTAGAGGGACAGGCGGTACCGGGGAGCTGTTTTTT. It codes for CASLRGTGGTGELFF.

This clone was seen a few times. The V gene is TRBV21-1, the J gene TRBJ1-3. TRBV21-1 is a documented pseudogene. The CDR3 runs 15 residues. The CDR3 DNA reads as TGTCCCAACTCAAAGGCTCGACGCTCTGGAAACACCATATATTTT. Amino acid sequence: CPNSKARRSGNTIYF.